This T cell receptor beta chain was recovered during a study of high-grade serous ovarian cancer treatment subgroups. Study in general: On average, 14,192 reads and 7,000 to 8,000 unique TCR beta rearrangements were obtained per sample. Study-wide points: Clonal relatedness tracked neoantigen level, and by trend copy number and mutation load. Tumors within one patient showed repertoire similarity of roughly 0.1 to 0.79.

The tumor samples were collected prior to definitive surgery or chemotherapy. The data were produced by immunoSEQ multiplex PCR, yet TCRdb's version contains in-frame clones alone and is incomplete. The sample consists of 1,500 to 1,600 clones, approximately 61% of them appearing once. As to this clone: The antigen is undetermined.

The CDR3 extends over 12 amino acids. The germline CDR1 and CDR2 sequences are LGHNA and YSLEER. Trimming took 0 bases from V and 6 from J, leaving 3 bases between them. Specimen: tumor tissue. The TCR sequence derives from a human donor with high-grade serous ovarian cancer. V usage is TRBV4-3 and J usage is TRBJ1-5, with no clear D. The CDR3 DNA follows: TGCGCCAGCAGCCAAGATAGTCAGCCCCAGCATTTT. Protein product: CASSQDSQPQHF.